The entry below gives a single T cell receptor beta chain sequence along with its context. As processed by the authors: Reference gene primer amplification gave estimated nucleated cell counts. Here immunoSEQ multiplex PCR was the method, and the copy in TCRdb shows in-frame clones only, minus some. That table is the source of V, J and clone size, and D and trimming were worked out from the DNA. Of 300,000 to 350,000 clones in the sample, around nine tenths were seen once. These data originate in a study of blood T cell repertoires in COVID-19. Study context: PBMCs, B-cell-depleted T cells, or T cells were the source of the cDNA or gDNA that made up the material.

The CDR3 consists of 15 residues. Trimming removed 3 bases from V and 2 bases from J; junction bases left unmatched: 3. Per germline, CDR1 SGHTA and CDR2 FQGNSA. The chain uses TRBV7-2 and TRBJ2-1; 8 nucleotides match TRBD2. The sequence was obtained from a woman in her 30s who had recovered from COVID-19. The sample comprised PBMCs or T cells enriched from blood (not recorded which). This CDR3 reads CASSFTSGPYNEQFF. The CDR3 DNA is TGTGCCAGCAGCTTTACTAGCGGACCCTACAATGAGCAGTTCTTC.